The present T cell receptor beta chain was sequenced within a study of blood T cell repertoires in COVID-19. Overall study: The analysed material was cDNA or gDNA that came from T cells, B-cell-depleted T cells, or PBMCs.

Some clones are missing from TCRdb's copy, which holds only in-frame ones; the method was immunoSEQ multiplex PCR. The data show fewer than 350,000 clones, with over 75% seen just once and about 7% held by the top ten. This receptor was obtained from a woman aged 25 to 39 with COVID-19, enrolled during active disease. The sequenced sample was peripheral blood.

Here the CDR3 DNA reads TGTGCCAGCAGTATGGGGGGGAATAATTCACCCCTCCACTTT. It specifies CASSMGGNNSPLHF. V is TRBV6-5 and J is TRBJ1-6, with a weak D call TRBD1 (5 bases). Germline CDR1 is MNHEY and CDR2 is SVGAGI. The V end lost 5 bases, the J end lost 5 bases, and 10 bases lay between the germline ends. The CDR3 loop spans 14 amino acids.